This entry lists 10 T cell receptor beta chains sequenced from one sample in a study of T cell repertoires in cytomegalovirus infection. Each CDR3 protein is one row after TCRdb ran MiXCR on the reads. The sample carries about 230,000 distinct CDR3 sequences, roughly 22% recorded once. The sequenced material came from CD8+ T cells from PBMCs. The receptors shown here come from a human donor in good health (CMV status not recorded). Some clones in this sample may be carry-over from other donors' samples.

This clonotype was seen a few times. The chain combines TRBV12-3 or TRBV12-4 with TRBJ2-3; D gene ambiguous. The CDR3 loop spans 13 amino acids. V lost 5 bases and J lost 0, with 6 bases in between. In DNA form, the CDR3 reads TGTGCCAGCAGTACTGGAAGCACAGATACGCAGTATTTT. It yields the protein CASSTGSTDTQYF.

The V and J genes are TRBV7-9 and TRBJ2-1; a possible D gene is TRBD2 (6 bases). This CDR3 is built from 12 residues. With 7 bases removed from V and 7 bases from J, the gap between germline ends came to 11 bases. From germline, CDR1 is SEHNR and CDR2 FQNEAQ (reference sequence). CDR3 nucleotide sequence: TGTGCCAGCACTCCAGGAGGGAATGAGCAGTTCTTC. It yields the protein CASTPGGNEQFF.

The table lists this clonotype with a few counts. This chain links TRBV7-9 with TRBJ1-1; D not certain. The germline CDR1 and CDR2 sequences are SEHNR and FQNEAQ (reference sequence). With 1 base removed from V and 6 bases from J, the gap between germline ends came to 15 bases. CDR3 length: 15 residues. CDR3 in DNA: TGTGCCAGCAGCTTAGTCGACGTGGGGAGTTCTGAAGCTTTCTTT. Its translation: CASSLVDVGSSEAFF.

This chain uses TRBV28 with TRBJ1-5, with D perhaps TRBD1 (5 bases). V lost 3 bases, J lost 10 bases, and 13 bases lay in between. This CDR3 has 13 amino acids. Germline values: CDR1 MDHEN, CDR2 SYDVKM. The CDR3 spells CASSFSQGSPQHF. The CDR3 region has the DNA TGTGCCAGCAGTTTTTCTCAGGGATCTCCCCAGCATTTT.

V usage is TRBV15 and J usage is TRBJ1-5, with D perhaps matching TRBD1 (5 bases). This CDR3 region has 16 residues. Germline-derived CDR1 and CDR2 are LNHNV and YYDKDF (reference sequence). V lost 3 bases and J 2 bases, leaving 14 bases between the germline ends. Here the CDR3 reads CATSRSRGDGNQPQHF. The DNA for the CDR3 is TGTGCCACCAGCAGGTCACGGGGGGACGGCAATCAGCCCCAGCATTTT.

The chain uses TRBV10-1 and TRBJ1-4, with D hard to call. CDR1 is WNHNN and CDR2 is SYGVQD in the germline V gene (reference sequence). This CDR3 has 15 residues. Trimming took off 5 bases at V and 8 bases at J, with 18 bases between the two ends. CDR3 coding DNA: TGCGCCAGCAGTTCCCAGACCGCCAAACTGGAAAAACTGTTTTTT. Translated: CASSSQTAKLEKLFF.

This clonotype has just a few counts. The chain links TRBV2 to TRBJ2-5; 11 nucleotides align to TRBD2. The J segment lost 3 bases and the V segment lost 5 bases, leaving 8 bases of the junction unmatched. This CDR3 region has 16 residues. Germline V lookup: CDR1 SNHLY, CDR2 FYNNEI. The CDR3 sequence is CASSQRLAGYKETQYF. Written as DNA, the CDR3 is TGTGCCAGCAGTCAAAGACTAGCGGGATATAAAGAGACCCAGTACTTC.

The CDR3 nucleotides are TGTGCCAGCAGCCGACAGCCTCTCTACGCTAACTATGGCTACACCTTC. It is translated as CASSRQPLYANYGYTF. This chain links TRBV5-6 with TRBJ1-2; tentatively, D is TRBD1 (5 bases). This CDR3 spans 16 amino acids. Germline V gene data show CDR1 as SGHDT and CDR2 as YYEEEE. The V and J ends lost 4 bases and 0 bases respectively, with 16 bases between them.

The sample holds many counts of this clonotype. The DNA for the CDR3 is TGTGCCAGCAGCTTTCGGCCCGACGGAGGATACACAGATACGCAGTATTTT. It encodes CASSFRPDGGYTDTQYF. The chain has TRBV11-2 and TRBJ2-3; tentatively, D is TRBD2 (5 bases). The germline V gene encodes CDR1 SGHAT and CDR2 FQNNGV. The CDR3 is 17 amino acids. The ends were cut back, 3 bases at V and 2 bases at J, with 18 bases in the middle.

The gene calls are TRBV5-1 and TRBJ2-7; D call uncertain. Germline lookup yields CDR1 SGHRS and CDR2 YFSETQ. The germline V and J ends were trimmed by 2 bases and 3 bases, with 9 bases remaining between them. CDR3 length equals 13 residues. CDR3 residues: CASSFGSYYEQYF. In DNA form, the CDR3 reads TGCGCCAGCAGCTTCGGATCATACTACGAGCAGTACTTC.